This section outlines one TCR beta chain sequence together with its context. Antigen specificity is unknown. A clone one base away is much larger, so this may be a read error. A read error is likely, as this CDR3 ends without the conserved phenylalanine or tryptophan. V gave up 6 bases and J gave up 7 bases; unmatched junction bases: 5. CDR3 size: 13 residues. The germline CDR1 and CDR2 sequences are MNHEY and SMNVEV (reference sequence). A second about 7 to 12 cycle PCR used barcoded and J-beta primers. Each of the cDNA molecules was tagged by a template-switch adaptor with 12 random nucleotides. TCRdb re-derived calls from the 5' RACE reads in MiXCR, one entry per CDR3 protein. The data contain about 630,000 distinct CDR3 sequences, roughly 21% of them singletons. The sample belongs to a study of blood T cells in healthy people across ages. About the study: Per two T cells, template switching captured roughly one barcoded beta molecule.

Study-wide results and limits: Any changes in expanded clonotypes were possibly confounded, as donor CMV status remained unknown. TCR beta diversity tracked closely with naive T cell percentage.

The gene calls are TRBV27 and TRBJ1-5, with 8 bases fitting TRBD1. The receptor was derived from a man aged 65-85 years in good health. The sequencing sample was made of blood. CDR3 sequence (DNA): TGTGCCAGCAGCTTACAGGGGGGGCAGCCCCAGCATTCT. Amino acids: CASSLQGGQPQHS.